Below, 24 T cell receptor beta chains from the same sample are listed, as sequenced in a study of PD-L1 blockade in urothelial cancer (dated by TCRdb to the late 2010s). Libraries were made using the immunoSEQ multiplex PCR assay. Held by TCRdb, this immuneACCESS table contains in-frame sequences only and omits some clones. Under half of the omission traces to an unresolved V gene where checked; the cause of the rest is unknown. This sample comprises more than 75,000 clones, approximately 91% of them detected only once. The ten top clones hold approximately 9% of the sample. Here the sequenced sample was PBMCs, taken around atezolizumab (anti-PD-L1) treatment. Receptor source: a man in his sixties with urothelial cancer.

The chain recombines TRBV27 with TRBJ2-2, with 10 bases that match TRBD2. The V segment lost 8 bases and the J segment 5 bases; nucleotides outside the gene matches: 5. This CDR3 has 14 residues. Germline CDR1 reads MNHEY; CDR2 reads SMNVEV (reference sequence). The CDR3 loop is CASRASGGTGELFF. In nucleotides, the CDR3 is TGTGCCAGCCGGGCTAGCGGGGGAACCGGGGAGCTGTTTTTT.

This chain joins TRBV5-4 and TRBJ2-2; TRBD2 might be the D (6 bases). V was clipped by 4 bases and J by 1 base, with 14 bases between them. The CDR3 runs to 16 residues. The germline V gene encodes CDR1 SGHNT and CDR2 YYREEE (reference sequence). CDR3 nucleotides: TGTGCCAGCAGCCGCGGGGCCCAGTTGAACACCGGGGAGCTGTTTTTT. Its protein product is CASSRGAQLNTGELFF.

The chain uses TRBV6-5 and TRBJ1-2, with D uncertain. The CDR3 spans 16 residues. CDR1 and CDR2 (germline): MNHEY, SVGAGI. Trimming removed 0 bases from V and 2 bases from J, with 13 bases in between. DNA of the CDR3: TGTGCCAGCAGTTACTCGATGCGGGAAGGAAACTATGGCTACACCTTC. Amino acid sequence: CASSYSMREGNYGYTF.

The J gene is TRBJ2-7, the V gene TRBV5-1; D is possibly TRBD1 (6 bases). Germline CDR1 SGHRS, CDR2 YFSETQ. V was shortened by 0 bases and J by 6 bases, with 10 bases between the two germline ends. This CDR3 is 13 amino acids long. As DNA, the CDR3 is TGCGCCAGCAGCTTGGGGACAGAGGGCGAGCAGTACTTC. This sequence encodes CASSLGTEGEQYF.

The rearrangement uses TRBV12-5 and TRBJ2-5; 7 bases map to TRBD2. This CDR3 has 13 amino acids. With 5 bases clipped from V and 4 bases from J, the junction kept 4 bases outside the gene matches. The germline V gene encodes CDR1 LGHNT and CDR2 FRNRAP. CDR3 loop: CASGLWGGETQYF. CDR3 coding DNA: TGTGCTAGTGGTCTGTGGGGGGGAGAGACCCAGTACTTC.

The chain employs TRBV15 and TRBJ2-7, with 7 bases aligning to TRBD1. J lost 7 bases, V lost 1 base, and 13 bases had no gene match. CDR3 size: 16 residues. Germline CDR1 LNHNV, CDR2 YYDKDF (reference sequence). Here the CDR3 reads CATSRGYTAGTVEQYF. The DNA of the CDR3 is TGTGCCACCAGCAGAGGCTACACAGCCGGGACAGTAGAGCAGTACTTC.

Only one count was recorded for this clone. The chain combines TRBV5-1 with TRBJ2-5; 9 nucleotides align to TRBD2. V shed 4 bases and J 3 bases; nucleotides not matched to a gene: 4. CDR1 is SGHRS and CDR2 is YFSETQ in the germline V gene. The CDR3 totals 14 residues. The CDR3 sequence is CASSAGGREETQYF. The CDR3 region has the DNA TGCGCCAGCAGCGCGGGGGGGCGGGAAGAGACCCAGTACTTC.

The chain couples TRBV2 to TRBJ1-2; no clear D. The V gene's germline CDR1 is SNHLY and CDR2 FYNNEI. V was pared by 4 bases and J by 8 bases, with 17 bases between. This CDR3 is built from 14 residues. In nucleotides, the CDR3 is TGTGCCAGCAGTGGTCAAGAGGGCCCTAAGGGCTACACCTTC. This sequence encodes CASSGQEGPKGYTF.

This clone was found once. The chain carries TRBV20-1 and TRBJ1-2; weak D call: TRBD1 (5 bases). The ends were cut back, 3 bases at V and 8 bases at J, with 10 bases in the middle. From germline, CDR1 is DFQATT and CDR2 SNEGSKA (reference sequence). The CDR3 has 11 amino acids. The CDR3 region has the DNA TGCAGTGCTAGCAGGGTCTCGGGCTACACCTTC. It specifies CSASRVSGYTF.

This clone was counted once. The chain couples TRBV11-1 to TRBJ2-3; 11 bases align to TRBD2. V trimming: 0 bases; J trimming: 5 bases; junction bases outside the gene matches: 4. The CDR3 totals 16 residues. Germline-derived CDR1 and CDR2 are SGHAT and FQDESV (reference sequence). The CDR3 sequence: CASSLARGLAGDTQYF. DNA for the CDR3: TGTGCCAGCAGCTTAGCAAGAGGACTAGCGGGAGATACGCAGTATTTT.

CDR3: CASSIGGTGEFF. The CDR3 bases are TGTGCCAGTAGTATTGGAGGGACAGGGGAGTTCTTC. This rearrangement joins TRBV19 to TRBJ2-1, with 10 bases fitting TRBD1. This CDR3 comprises 12 residues. Germline values: CDR1 LNHDA, CDR2 SQIVND (reference sequence). With V trimmed by 3 bases and J by 14 bases, 4 bases remained unmatched.

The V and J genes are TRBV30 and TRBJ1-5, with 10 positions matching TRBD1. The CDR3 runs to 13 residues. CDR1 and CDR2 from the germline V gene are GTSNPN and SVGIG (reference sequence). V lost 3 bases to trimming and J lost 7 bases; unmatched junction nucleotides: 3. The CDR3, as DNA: TGTGCCTGGAGCGACAGGGGGCTCCAGCCCCAGCATTTT. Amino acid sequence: CAWSDRGLQPQHF.

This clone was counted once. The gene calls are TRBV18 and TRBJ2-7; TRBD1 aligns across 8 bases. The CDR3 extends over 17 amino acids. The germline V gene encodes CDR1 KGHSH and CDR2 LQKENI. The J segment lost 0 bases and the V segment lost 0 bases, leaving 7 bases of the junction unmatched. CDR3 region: CASSPPSGTGLSYEQYF. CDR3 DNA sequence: TGTGCCAGCTCACCACCGTCGGGGACAGGTCTCTCCTACGAGCAGTACTTC.

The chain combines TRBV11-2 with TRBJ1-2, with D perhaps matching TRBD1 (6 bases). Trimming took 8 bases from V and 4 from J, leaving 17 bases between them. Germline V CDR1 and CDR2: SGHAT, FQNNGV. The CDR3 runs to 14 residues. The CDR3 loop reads CASGTGNWGYGYTF. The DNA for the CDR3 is TGTGCCAGCGGAACAGGGAATTGGGGCTATGGCTACACCTTC.

Here the CDR3 reads CASSLDPSVDTQYF. As DNA, the CDR3 is TGTGCCAGCAGCTTAGACCCCTCGGTAGATACGCAGTATTTT. This chain joins TRBV11-2 and TRBJ2-3; the D is unclear. This CDR3 spans 14 amino acids. Germline V gene data show CDR1 as SGHAT and CDR2 as FQNNGV. With 0 bases removed from V and 5 bases from J, the gap between germline ends came to 9 bases.

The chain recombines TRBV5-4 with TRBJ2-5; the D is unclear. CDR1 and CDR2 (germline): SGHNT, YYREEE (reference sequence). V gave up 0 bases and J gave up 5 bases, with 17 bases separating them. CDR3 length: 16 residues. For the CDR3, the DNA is TGTGCCAGCAGCTTGGATGGCCGAACCCGCTTCGAGACCCAGTACTTC. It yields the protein CASSLDGRTRFETQYF.

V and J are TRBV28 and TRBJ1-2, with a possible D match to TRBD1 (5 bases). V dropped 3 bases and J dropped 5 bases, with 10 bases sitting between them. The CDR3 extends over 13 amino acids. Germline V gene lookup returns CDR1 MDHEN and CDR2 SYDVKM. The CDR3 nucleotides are TGTGCCAGCAGTTTGGACAAATTGTATGGCTACACCTTC. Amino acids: CASSLDKLYGYTF.

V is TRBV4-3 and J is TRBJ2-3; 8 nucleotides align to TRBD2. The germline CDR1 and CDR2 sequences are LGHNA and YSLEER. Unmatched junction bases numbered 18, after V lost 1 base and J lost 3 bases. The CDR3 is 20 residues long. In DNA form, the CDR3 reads TGCGCCAGCAGCCAAGGAGGAAAGACTAGCGCCGTTTCGAGGACAGATACGCAGTATTTT. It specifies CASSQGGKTSAVSRTDTQYF.

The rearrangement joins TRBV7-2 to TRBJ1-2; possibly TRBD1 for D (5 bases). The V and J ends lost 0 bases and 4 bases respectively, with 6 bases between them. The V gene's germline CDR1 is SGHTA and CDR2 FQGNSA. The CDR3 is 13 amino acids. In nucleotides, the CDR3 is TGTGCCAGCAGCTTAGCGACAGCCTATGGCTACACCTTC. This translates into CASSLATAYGYTF.

The CDR3 spells CASSTPAGTNQPQHF. The CDR3 coding sequence is TGTGCCAGCAGTACCCCCGCAGGAACCAATCAGCCCCAGCATTTT. This chain uses TRBV28 with TRBJ1-5; no firm D call. CDR3 length equals 15 residues. V dropped 5 bases and J dropped 3 bases, with 14 bases sitting between them. CDR1 and CDR2 (germline): MDHEN, SYDVKM.

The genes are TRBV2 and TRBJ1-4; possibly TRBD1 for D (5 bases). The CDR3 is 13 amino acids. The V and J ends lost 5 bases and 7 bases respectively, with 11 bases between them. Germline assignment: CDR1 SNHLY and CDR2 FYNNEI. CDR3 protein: CASSTGSREKLFF. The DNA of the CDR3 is TGTGCCAGCAGTACAGGATCACGTGAAAAACTGTTTTTT.

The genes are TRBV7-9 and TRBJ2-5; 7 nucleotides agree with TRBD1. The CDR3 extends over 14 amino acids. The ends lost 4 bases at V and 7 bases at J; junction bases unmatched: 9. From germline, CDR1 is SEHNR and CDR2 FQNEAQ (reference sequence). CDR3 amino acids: CASSSPQGGGTQYF. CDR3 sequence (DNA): TGTGCCAGCAGCTCACCCCAAGGGGGCGGGACCCAGTACTTC.

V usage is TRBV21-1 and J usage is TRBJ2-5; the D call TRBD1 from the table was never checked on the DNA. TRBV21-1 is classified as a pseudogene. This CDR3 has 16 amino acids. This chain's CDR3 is CASSKADRGLQETQYF. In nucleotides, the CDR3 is TGTGCCAGCAGCAAAGCGGACAGGGGTCTACAAGAGACCCAGTACTTC.

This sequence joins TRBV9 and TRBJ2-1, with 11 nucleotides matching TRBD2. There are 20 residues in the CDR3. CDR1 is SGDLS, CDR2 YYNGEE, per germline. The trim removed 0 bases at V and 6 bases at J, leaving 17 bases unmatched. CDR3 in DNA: TGTGCCAGCAGCGTAGGGACAACTAGCGGGAGTTTAGGTTTGGCCAATGAGCAGTTCTTC. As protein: CASSVGTTSGSLGLANEQFF.